Reported below is one T cell receptor (beta chain). Through a sample-barcoded 5' primer and a J-beta primer mix, a second PCR was run for roughly 6 to 11 cycles. A single record per CDR3 protein comes from TCRdb applying MiXCR to the 5' RACE reads. The table includes hundreds of thousands of distinct CDR3 sequences, over 45% detected once. These data belong to a study of blood T cells in healthy people across ages. Study-level background: Per every two T cells, about one barcoded beta molecule was captured by template switching.

Looked up from germline, CDR1 is LGHDT and CDR2 is YNNKEL (reference sequence). V shed 1 base and J shed 6 bases, with 7 bases lying between them. This CDR3 has 13 amino acids. The sequenced sample consisted of blood. The receptor's source is a man aged 25-45 years in good health. The chain has TRBV3-1 and TRBJ1-5; no clear D. The chain's CDR3 is CASSQVPSQPQHF. CDR3 nucleotide sequence: TGTGCCAGCAGCCAAGTCCCGAGTCAGCCCCAGCATTTT.